Described below is a single T cell receptor (beta chain) sequence and its context. The table came from immunoSEQ multiplex PCR; TCRdb's copy has only in-frame clones and leaves some out. The sample records approximately 150,000 clones, around 90% being singletons. J lost 7 bases, V lost 1 base, and 5 bases had no gene match. Germline V gene sequence: CDR1 MDHEN, CDR2 SYDVKM. The CDR3 totals 15 residues. This sample was included in a study of control samples from healthy donors and cancer patients. The rearrangement joins TRBV28 to TRBJ2-1; 9 nucleotides agree with TRBD2. The sequencing sample was made of blood. The sequence was obtained from a woman aged 30 to 39 in good health. The CDR3 nucleotides read TGTGCCAGCAGTTTATTCGGACTAGCGCTAAATGAGCAGTTCTTC. Amino acids: CASSLFGLALNEQFF.